This TCR beta chain comes out of a study of neurological immune-mediated disorders. With 10-nucleotide random UMIs included, cDNA was synthesized by 5'RACE. The output of every sequencing run exceeded 170 million TCR-beta sequences, derived from 15-18 subjects. Via MiXCR, TCRdb re-called the 5' RACE reads, giving one row per CDR3 protein. The data contain 60,000 or so distinct CDR3 sequences, about an eighth of them seen just once; the ten biggest clones take up roughly 1.9%. Looked up from germline, CDR1 is LGHNA and CDR2 is YSLEER. The CDR3 has 14 amino acids. The chain joins TRBV4-3 to TRBJ1-2; 9 nucleotides align to TRBD1. The sequence came from a man in his fifties or sixties in good health. Sequencing was performed on PBMCs. The CDR3 sequence is CSSHSGTGRYGYTF. For the CDR3, the DNA is TGCAGCAGCCACTCCGGGACAGGGAGGTATGGCTACACCTTC.